This T cell receptor beta chain stems from a study of blood T cell repertoires in COVID-19. Using immunoSEQ multiplex PCR, the repertoire was profiled, and TCRdb retains in-frame clones only, with some absent. The sample lists 93,000 or so clones, roughly 87% seen once, with more than 5.5% in the top ten. CDR1 and CDR2 (germline): MDHEN, SYDVKM. The CDR3 consists of 14 residues. V gave up 5 bases and J gave up 3 bases; unmatched junction bases: 5. The sequenced sample was peripheral blood. This TCR derives from a human donor in a cohort sampled during active COVID-19. V usage is TRBV28 and J usage is TRBJ2-7; 9 bases are a match to TRBD1. In DNA form, the CDR3 reads TGTGCCAGCAGTCGCTGGACAGGGGACTACGAGCAGTACTTC. Protein product: CASSRWTGDYEQYF.